This T cell receptor beta chain was sequenced during a study of graft-versus-host responses after intestinal transplantation. Study-level background: Recipients had transplants, and these were multivisceral, liver-intestinal, or isolated intestinal. Study findings and constraints: GvH clones appeared in recipient marrow, some first in ileum or blood.

This clone was recorded only once. Antigen specificity is unknown. The CDR3 is made up of 15 amino acids. V was clipped by 2 bases and J by 3 bases; unmatched bases: 1. CDR1 is SGHVS, CDR2 FQNEAQ, per germline. Assay: immunoSEQ multiplex PCR; the TCRdb copy retains only in-frame clones and omits some. The sample contains 20,000 or so clones, roughly 86% of which appear only once. Post-transplant bone marrow came from the posterior iliac crest or another site. The genes are TRBV7-8 and TRBJ2-2; TRBD1 matches at 9 bases. The source material was bone marrow, sampled about 130 days after transplant. The clonotype comes from a human patient who received an intestinal transplant, so some T cells may come from the graft donor. This CDR3 reads CASSLRDRDTGELFF. As DNA, the CDR3 is TGTGCCAGCAGCTTACGGGACAGGGACACCGGGGAGCTGTTTTTT. The entire variable domain, with the rest obtained from reference TRBV7-8 and TRBJ2-2, is as follows: GAGVSQSPRYKVAKRGQDVALRCDPISGHVSLFWYQQALGQGPEFLTYFQNEAQLDKSGLPSDRFFAERPEGSVSTLKIQRTQQEDSAVYLCASSLRDRDTGELFFGEGSRLTVL.